A single sample gave rise to the 24 T cell receptor beta chains below, sequenced in a study of shared clonotypes between healthy human individuals. Clones were sequenced by immunoSEQ multiplex PCR, and TCRdb holds only the in-frame ones, with some missing. The table has more than 550,000 clones, over 55% seen once. Specimen: memory CD4+ T cells sorted from blood. Sample subset: CD45RA-negative fraction. The receptors come from a woman aged 25-40 years in good health.

The genes are TRBV6-5 and TRBJ1-3; D remains ambiguous. In germline, CDR1 is MNHEY, CDR2 SVGAGI. The CDR3 sequence is 15 residues long. With 6 bases removed from V and 5 bases from J, the gap between germline ends came to 17 bases. The CDR3 loop reads CASSPGRHRRNTIYF. The DNA of the CDR3 is TGTGCCAGCAGCCCCGGGCGGCATAGGAGAAACACCATATATTTT.

The chain is built from TRBV27 and TRBJ1-4; the D gene is possibly TRBD1 (6 bases). Germline CDR1 is MNHEY and CDR2 is SMNVEV (reference sequence). V gave up 6 bases and J gave up 7 bases, with 21 bases separating them. This CDR3 comprises 16 residues. CDR3 region: CASRTDRAGFGEKLFF. The DNA of the CDR3 is TGTGCCAGCAGGACGGACAGAGCCGGCTTCGGTGAAAAACTGTTTTTT.

The chain recombines TRBV2 with TRBJ1-5; D not certain. Trimming took off 4 bases at V and 0 bases at J, with 10 bases between the two ends. This CDR3 has 15 residues. Germline lookup yields CDR1 SNHLY and CDR2 FYNNEI. CDR3 sequence: CASSGQLNSNQPQHF. CDR3 nucleotide sequence: TGTGCCAGCAGTGGGCAACTTAATAGCAATCAGCCCCAGCATTTT.

The chain uses TRBV5-4 and TRBJ1-3; possible D gene TRBD1, 5 bases. The V and J ends lost 0 bases and 4 bases respectively, with 11 bases between them. Germline V gene sequence: CDR1 SGHNT, CDR2 YYREEE (reference sequence). This CDR3 region has 15 residues. The CDR3 bases are TGTGCCAGCAGCTTGGCAGGGTTAGAAGGAAACACCATATATTTT. It specifies CASSLAGLEGNTIYF. The full variable domain, with the rest looked up from reference TRBV5-4 and TRBJ1-3, is ETGVTQSPTHLIKTRGQQVTLRCSSQSGHNTVSWYQQALGQGPQFIFQYYREEENGRGNFPPRFSGLQFPNYSSELNVNALELDDSALYLCASSLAGLEGNTIYFGEGSWLTVV.

The chain couples TRBV5-1 to TRBJ1-1, with TRBD1 matching over 10 bases. Germline loops: CDR1 SGHRS, CDR2 YFSETQ. The CDR3 totals 15 residues. The junction had 7 bases not matched to a gene; V was cut back by 4 bases and J by 4 bases. The CDR3 protein is CASSPTDRGATEAFF. Written as DNA, the CDR3 is TGCGCCAGCAGCCCGACGGACAGGGGGGCCACTGAAGCTTTCTTT.

This chain connects TRBV20-1 to TRBJ2-1; TRBD1 might be the D (5 bases). The CDR3 is 11 residues long. Germline V gene data show CDR1 as DFQATT and CDR2 as SNEGSKA (reference sequence). DNA of the CDR3: TGCAGCGTGGCAGGGATCAATGAGCAGTTCTTC. It yields the protein CSVAGINEQFF.

This clone was detected only a few times. This sequence joins TRBV6-1 and TRBJ2-5; 7 positions agree with TRBD2. CDR1 and CDR2 from the germline V gene are MNHNS and SASEGT. V lost 8 bases to trimming and J lost 6 bases; unmatched junction nucleotides: 12. This CDR3 has 14 residues. The CDR3 is CASHRDYTIKTQYF. For the CDR3, the DNA is TGTGCCAGCCACCGGGACTACACTATAAAGACCCAGTACTTC.

The V and J genes are TRBV5-1 and TRBJ1-2; D perhaps matches TRBD1 (6 bases). The germline V gene has CDR1 SGHRS and CDR2 YFSETQ. Trimming took off 0 bases at V and 1 base at J, with 7 bases between the two ends. The CDR3 is 14 residues long. The CDR3 reads CASSLEGVNYGYTF. DNA of the CDR3: TGCGCCAGCAGCTTGGAGGGGGTTAACTATGGCTACACCTTC. Together with reference TRBV5-1 and TRBJ1-2, the CDR3 gives the full variable domain: KAGVTQTPRYLIKTRGQQVTLSCSPISGHRSVSWYQQTPGQGLQFLFEYFSETQRNKGNFPGRFSGRQFSNSRSEMNVSTLELGDSALYLCASSLEGVNYGYTFGSGTRLTVV.

This chain uses TRBV30 with TRBJ2-3; 15 bases are a match to TRBD2. The J segment lost 3 bases and the V segment lost 2 bases, leaving 6 bases of the junction unmatched. Germline-derived CDR1 and CDR2 are GTSNPN and SVGIG (reference sequence). CDR3 length: 17 residues. The CDR3 sequence: CAWSPSGLAGGTDTQYF. CDR3 DNA sequence: TGTGCCTGGAGTCCATCGGGACTAGCGGGAGGAACAGATACGCAGTATTTT.

The chain recombines TRBV19 with TRBJ1-5; D is ambiguous. This CDR3 has 13 amino acids. Germline CDR1 is LNHDA and CDR2 is SQIVND (reference sequence). The V end lost 4 bases, the J end lost 3 bases, and 7 bases lay between the germline ends. CDR3 protein: CASSTAYNQPQHF. The CDR3 bases are TGTGCCAGTAGTACAGCCTACAATCAGCCCCAGCATTTT.

The chain carries TRBV11-1 and TRBJ2-2, with TRBD1 matching over 7 bases. J gave up 0 bases and V 4 bases, and 5 bases lay outside the gene matches. CDR1 is SGHAT, CDR2 FQDESV, per germline (reference sequence). This CDR3 is built from 16 residues. The CDR3 DNA is TGTGCCAGCAGCTCTGACAGGGTTGCGAACACCGGGGAGCTGTTTTTT. Translated: CASSSDRVANTGELFF.

This clone was found a few times. V is TRBV4-1 and J is TRBJ2-1; TRBD2 aligns across 8 bases. V shed 0 bases and J 3 bases; nucleotides not matched to a gene: 4. This CDR3 is built from 16 residues. Germline V CDR1 and CDR2: MGHRA, YSYEKL. The CDR3 DNA sequence: TGCGCCAGCAGCCAAGAAGGACTAGCTGTCTACAATGAGCAGTTCTTC. Translation gives CASSQEGLAVYNEQFF.

The V and J genes are TRBV28 and TRBJ2-6, with 7 bases fitting TRBD2. CDR1 MDHEN and CDR2 SYDVKM come from the germline V gene. CDR3 length: 18 residues. With V trimmed by 9 bases and J by 0 bases, 14 bases remained unmatched. The CDR3 loop reads CASGDVGAGVSGANVLTF. CDR3 nucleotides: TGTGCCAGTGGAGACGTCGGGGCGGGAGTCTCTGGGGCCAACGTCCTGACTTTC.

This clone has at least ten counts. The CDR3 region is CASSNDEGATNEKLFF. In DNA, the CDR3 is TGTGCCAGCAGTAACGATGAGGGCGCGACTAATGAAAAACTGTTTTTT. The chain employs TRBV6-6 and TRBJ1-4; D gene unclear. Germline loops: CDR1 MNHNY, CDR2 SVGAGI (reference sequence). The CDR3 is 16 residues long. V was shortened by 5 bases and J by 2 bases, with 15 bases between the two germline ends.

This clone was seen more than once but under ten times. The chain employs TRBV2 and TRBJ2-4, with 9 bases fitting TRBD2. The V gene end was trimmed by 4 bases and the J gene end by 7 bases; junction bases not matched to a gene: 5. CDR3 length: 14 amino acids. CDR1 SNHLY and CDR2 FYNNEI come from the germline V gene. The DNA for the CDR3 is TGTGCCAGCAGTGGGAGGACTAGCGTGAACATTCAGTACTTC. It specifies CASSGRTSVNIQYF.

Turning to this clone: At the DNA level, this CDR3 is encoded by other sequences in the same sample as well. The chain links TRBV5-1 to TRBJ1-1, with D tentatively TRBD1 (5 bases). Germline V CDR1 and CDR2: SGHRS, YFSETQ. There are 12 residues in the CDR3. Trimming cost V 1 base and J 8 bases, with 9 bases left between them. CDR3 sequence: CASSLRGTEAFF. CDR3 DNA: TGCGCCAGCAGCTTGAGGGGAACCGAAGCTTTCTTT.

This clone occurred a few times. The genes are TRBV5-1 and TRBJ2-2, with 12 bases that match TRBD2. The CDR3 runs to 16 residues. Germline V gene sequence: CDR1 SGHRS, CDR2 YFSETQ. J lost 4 bases, V lost 1 base, and 2 bases had no gene match. The CDR3 sequence: CASSLRTSGTTGELFF. CDR3 nucleotide sequence: TGCGCCAGCAGCTTGAGGACTAGCGGGACCACCGGGGAGCTGTTTTTT. Looking up the rest from reference TRBV5-1 and TRBJ2-2 gives the full variable domain: KAGVTQTPRYLIKTRGQQVTLSCSPISGHRSVSWYQQTPGQGLQFLFEYFSETQRNKGNFPGRFSGRQFSNSRSEMNVSTLELGDSALYLCASSLRTSGTTGELFFGEGSRLTVL.

This rearrangement joins TRBV7-3 to TRBJ2-7; 7 nucleotides agree with TRBD2. The trim removed 2 bases at V and 2 bases at J, leaving 9 bases unmatched. The CDR3 runs to 16 residues. CDR1 SGHTA and CDR2 FQGTGA come from the germline V gene. CDR3 nucleotide sequence: TGTGCCAGCAGCTTAGTGGGAGGGCCTTACCCCTACGAGCAGTACTTC. Protein: CASSLVGGPYPYEQYF. The variable domain in full, with the rest retrieved from reference TRBV7-3 and TRBJ2-7, is GAGVSQTPSNKVTEKGKYVELRCDPISGHTALYWYRQSLGQGPEFLIYFQGTGAADDSGLPNDRFFAVRPEGSVSTLKIQRTERGDSAVYLCASSLVGGPYPYEQYFGPGTRLTVT.

There are a few counts of this clone. This chain joins TRBV4-2 and TRBJ2-3; D unresolved. CDR1 and CDR2 (germline): LGHNA, YNFKEQ. V gave up 0 bases and J gave up 2 bases, with 6 bases separating them. The CDR3 runs to 14 residues. CDR3 sequence: CASSQDMFTDTQYF. Here the CDR3 DNA reads TGTGCCAGCAGCCAAGATATGTTCACAGATACGCAGTATTTT.

The table lists this clone with a few counts. The rearrangement uses TRBV11-2 and TRBJ2-2; D unresolved. Trimming cost V 7 bases and J 1 base, with 13 bases left between them. CDR1 SGHAT and CDR2 FQNNGV come from the germline V gene. The CDR3 consists of 15 residues. CDR3 sequence reads: CASTLSPQNTGELFF. The DNA for the CDR3 is TGTGCCAGCACCCTCAGTCCCCAGAACACCGGGGAGCTGTTTTTT.

On this clone: The same CDR3 also results from other DNA sequences found in this sample. The rearrangement uses TRBV11-3 and TRBJ2-2; either TRBD1 or TRBD2 may fit D (5 bases each). This CDR3 region has 13 residues. Germline CDR1 reads SGHNT; CDR2 reads YENEEA. The ends were cut back, 8 bases at V and 1 base at J, with 8 bases in the middle. CDR3 coding DNA: TGTGCCAGCGGGACGGGGAACACCGGGGAGCTGTTTTTT. This codes for CASGTGNTGELFF.

This chain uses TRBV5-1 with TRBJ1-2; D may be TRBD1 (5 bases). V lost 3 bases and J 5 bases, leaving 11 bases between the germline ends. The CDR3 is made up of 13 amino acids. CDR1 is SGHRS and CDR2 is YFSETQ in the germline V gene. CDR3 DNA: TGCGCCAGCAGCTCGAATGGGGCTTATGGCTACACCTTC. This codes for CASSSNGAYGYTF. Together with reference TRBV5-1 and TRBJ1-2, the CDR3 gives the full variable domain: KAGVTQTPRYLIKTRGQQVTLSCSPISGHRSVSWYQQTPGQGLQFLFEYFSETQRNKGNFPGRFSGRQFSNSRSEMNVSTLELGDSALYLCASSSNGAYGYTFGSGTRLTVV.

This chain connects TRBV4-1 to TRBJ1-4; no firm D call. V was clipped by 1 base and J by 8 bases, with 5 bases between them. Germline loops: CDR1 MGHRA, CDR2 YSYEKL. The CDR3 has 12 amino acids. The CDR3 DNA sequence: TGCGCCAGCAGCCAAGGAAGCGAAAAACTGTTTTTT. Protein sequence: CASSQGSEKLFF.

The chain has TRBV25-1 and TRBJ1-1; tentative D call: TRBD1 (5 bases). Trimming removed 6 bases from V and 8 bases from J, with 19 bases in between. This CDR3 is 14 amino acids long. Looked up from germline, CDR1 is MGHDK and CDR2 is SYGVNS. The CDR3, as DNA: TGTGCCAGCAGGCCTATTGGGGGGGTCACGGAAGCTTTCTTT. Translating it yields CASRPIGGVTEAFF.